Listed here is a single T cell receptor (beta chain). Its specificity is not known. The method was immunoSEQ multiplex PCR; TCRdb's version includes in-frame clones alone and lacks a portion of them. The data contain 20,000 to 25,000 clones, approximately 76% of them singletons. After expansion with viral peptide pools in the ViraFEST assay, antigen-specific CD4+ T cells were sequenced. Having been cultured for roughly 10 days, the cells underwent CD4+ T cell isolation. The cohort was immunized with two doses of either the BNT162b2 or mRNA-1273 vaccine. The sample is drawn from a study of vaccination effects on CD4 cells after COVID-19. Germline V CDR1 and CDR2: SGHRS, YFSETQ. The CDR3 length is 18 residues. V was cut by 3 bases and J by 0 bases, with 20 bases left in between.

The sequence derives from a human donor who received a COVID-19 vaccine. The sample consisted of CD4+ T cells from PBMCs cultured with HCoV-229E spike peptides, taken after COVID-19 vaccination. The chain couples TRBV5-1 to TRBJ2-3; D not certain. The CDR3 protein is CASSSLTSGPGSTDTQYF. CDR3 bases: TGCGCCAGCAGCTCCCTGACGTCGGGCCCAGGTAGCACAGATACGCAGTATTTT. Supplemented by reference TRBV5-1 and TRBJ2-3, the full variable domain reads KAGVTQTPRYLIKTRGQQVTLSCSPISGHRSVSWYQQTPGQGLQFLFEYFSETQRNKGNFPGRFSGRQFSNSRSEMNVSTLELGDSALYLCASSSLTSGPGSTDTQYFGPGTRLTVL.